This T cell receptor beta chain originates from a study of cytomegalovirus exposure and HLA in healthy donors. Study context: There were around 390 genotyped donors. Of these, roughly 82% fell in the genetic ancestry cluster associated with self-reported Caucasian donors.

Each of the donors was a healthy bone marrow donor. The PCR used 60 Vbeta and 13 Jbeta primers. Method: immunoSEQ multiplex PCR; TCRdb's copy keeps in-frame clones and lacks some. The table includes about 120,000 clones, around three fifths detected once. This clone has just one count. The antigen remains unidentified. After removal of 3 bases from V and 4 bases from J, the junction contained 6 bases not matched to a gene. This CDR3 region has 15 residues. CDR1 and CDR2 (germline): LGHNA, YNFKEQ. Whole-study findings and limits: Presence/absence analysis assumed near-uniform sequencing depth across donors. Immune exposure information comprised only CMV serostatus.

V gene TRBV4-2 combines with J gene TRBJ2-1; 7 positions agree with TRBD2. The sample comprised PBMCs. The origin of this receptor is a woman aged 40 to 49 in good health and CMV-seropositive. The CDR3 reads CASSQEKRDYNEQFF. The CDR3 DNA reads TGTGCCAGCAGCCAGGAAAAGCGGGATTACAATGAGCAGTTCTTC.